This T cell receptor beta chain was retrieved from a study of PD-L1 blockade in urothelial cancer. Per germline, CDR1 MDHEN and CDR2 SYDVKM. Trimming removed 5 bases from V and 0 bases from J, with 13 bases in between. CDR3 length: 15 amino acids. The time point is: pretreatment peripheral blood. Generated by immunoSEQ multiplex PCR, the TCRdb table keeps only in-frame clones and is missing some. This table has about 130,000 clones, about 88% appearing once. The source of this sequence is a man aged 50-60 years with urothelial cancer. Here the sequenced sample was PBMCs, taken around atezolizumab (anti-PD-L1) treatment. The rearrangement links TRBV28 to TRBJ2-5; no reliable D call. CDR3 loop: CASSPPVVDQETQYF. The CDR3 nucleotides read TGTGCCAGCAGTCCCCCTGTCGTAGACCAAGAGACCCAGTACTTC.